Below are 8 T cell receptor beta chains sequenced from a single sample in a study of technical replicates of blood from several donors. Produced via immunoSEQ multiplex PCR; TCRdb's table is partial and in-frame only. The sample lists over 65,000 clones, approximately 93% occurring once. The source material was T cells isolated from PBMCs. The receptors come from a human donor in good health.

CDR3 sequence reads: CASSRAGKYF. The CDR3, as DNA: TGTGCCAGCAGTCGGGCAGGGAAGTACTTC. The chain recombines TRBV2 with TRBJ2-7, with a tentative D call TRBD1 (5 bases). CDR3 length: 10 residues. Between the trimmed V and J ends, which lost 5 bases and 11 bases, there was a span of 10 bases. The V gene's germline CDR1 is SNHLY and CDR2 FYNNEI.

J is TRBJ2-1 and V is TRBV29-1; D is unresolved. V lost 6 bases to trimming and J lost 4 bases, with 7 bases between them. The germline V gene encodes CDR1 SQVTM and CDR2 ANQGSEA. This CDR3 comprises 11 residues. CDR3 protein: CSVAPYNEQFF. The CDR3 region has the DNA TGCAGCGTGGCCCCGTACAATGAGCAGTTCTTC.

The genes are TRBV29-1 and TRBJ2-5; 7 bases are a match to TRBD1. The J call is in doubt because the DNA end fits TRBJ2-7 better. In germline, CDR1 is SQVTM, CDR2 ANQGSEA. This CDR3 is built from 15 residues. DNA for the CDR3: TGCAGCGTCCTCGGTGGGACAGACACAACCTACGAGCAGTACTTC. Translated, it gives CSVLGGTDTTYEQYF.

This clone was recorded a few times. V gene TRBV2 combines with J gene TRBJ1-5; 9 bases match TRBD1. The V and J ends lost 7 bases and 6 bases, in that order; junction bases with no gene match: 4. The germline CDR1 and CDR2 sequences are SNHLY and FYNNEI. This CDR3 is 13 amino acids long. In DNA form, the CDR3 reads TGTGCCAGCACCACAGGGGGCGGTCAGCCCCAGCATTTT. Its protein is CASTTGGGQPQHF.

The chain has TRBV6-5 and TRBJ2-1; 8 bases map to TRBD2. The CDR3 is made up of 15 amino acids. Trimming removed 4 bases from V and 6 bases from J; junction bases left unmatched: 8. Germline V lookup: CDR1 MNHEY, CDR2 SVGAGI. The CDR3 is CASSSPRTSTNEQFF. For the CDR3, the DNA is TGTGCCAGCAGTTCCCCTCGGACTAGCACCAATGAGCAGTTCTTC.

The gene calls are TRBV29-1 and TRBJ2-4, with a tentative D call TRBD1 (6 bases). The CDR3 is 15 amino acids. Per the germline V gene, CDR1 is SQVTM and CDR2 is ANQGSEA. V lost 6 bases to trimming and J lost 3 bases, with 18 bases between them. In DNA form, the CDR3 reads TGCAGCGTCAACATCGCCGGGACAAGCAAAAACATTCAGTACTTC. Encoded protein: CSVNIAGTSKNIQYF.

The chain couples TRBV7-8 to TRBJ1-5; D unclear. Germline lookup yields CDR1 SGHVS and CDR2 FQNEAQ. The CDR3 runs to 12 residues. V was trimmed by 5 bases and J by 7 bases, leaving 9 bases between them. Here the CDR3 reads CASSRQRQPQHF. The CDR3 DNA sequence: TGTGCCAGCAGCCGGCAGCGACAGCCCCAGCATTTT.

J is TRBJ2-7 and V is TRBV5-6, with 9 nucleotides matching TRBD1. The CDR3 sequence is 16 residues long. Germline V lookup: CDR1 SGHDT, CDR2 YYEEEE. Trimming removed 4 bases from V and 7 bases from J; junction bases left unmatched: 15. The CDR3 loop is CASSAGTGYLPGEQYF. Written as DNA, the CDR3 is TGTGCCAGCAGCGCCGGGACAGGGTACCTTCCGGGGGAGCAGTACTTC.